The source of this TCR beta chain is a study of cytomegalovirus exposure and HLA in healthy donors. The primer mix had 60 Vbeta and 13 Jbeta primers. The repertoire was sequenced with immunoSEQ multiplex PCR; TCRdb's copy has only in-frame clones and lacks some. Recorded here are around 110,000 clones; the top ten clones represent about 6.8%. V was trimmed by 4 bases and J by 4 bases, leaving 11 bases between them. Germline values: CDR1 MGHDK, CDR2 SYGVNS. The CDR3 totals 14 residues. V usage is TRBV25-1 and J usage is TRBJ1-5; D is perhaps TRBD1 (5 bases). Input material: PBMCs. The clonotype was recovered from a middle-aged man in good health and CMV-seropositive. The CDR3 DNA reads TGTGCCAGCAGTGGCCCCGGGGGGAATCAGCCCCAGCATTTT. It yields the protein CASSGPGGNQPQHF.